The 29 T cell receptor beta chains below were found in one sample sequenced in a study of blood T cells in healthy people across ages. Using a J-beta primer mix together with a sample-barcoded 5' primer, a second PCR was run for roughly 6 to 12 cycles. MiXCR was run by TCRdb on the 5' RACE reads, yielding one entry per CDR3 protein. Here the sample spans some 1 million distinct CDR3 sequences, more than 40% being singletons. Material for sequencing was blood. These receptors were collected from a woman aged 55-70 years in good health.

CDR3 DNA sequence: TGTGCCAGCAGTGAGACCCCCATCTCGCAGTATTTT. Translating gives CASSETPISQYF. V gene TRBV2 combines with J gene TRBJ2-3, with no clear D. V lost 3 bases and J 10 bases, leaving 11 bases between the germline ends. This CDR3 spans 12 amino acids. Germline V CDR1 and CDR2: SNHLY, FYNNEI.

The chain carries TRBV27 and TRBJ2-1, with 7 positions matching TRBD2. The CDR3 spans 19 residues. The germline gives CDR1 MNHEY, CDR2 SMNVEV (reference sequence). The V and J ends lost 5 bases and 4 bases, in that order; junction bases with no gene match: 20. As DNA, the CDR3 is TGTGCCAGCAGTCCACCCTCGGGGGGTCTAGCTCGAACTTACAATGAGCAGTTCTTC. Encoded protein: CASSPPSGGLARTYNEQFF.

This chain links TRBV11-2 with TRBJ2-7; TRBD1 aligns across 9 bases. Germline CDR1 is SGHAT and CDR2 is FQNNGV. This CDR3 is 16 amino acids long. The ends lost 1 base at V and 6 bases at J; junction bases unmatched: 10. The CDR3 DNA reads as TGTGCCAGCAGCTTAGTTTATTGGGACAGGGTTCGCGAGCAGTACTTC. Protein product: CASSLVYWDRVREQYF.

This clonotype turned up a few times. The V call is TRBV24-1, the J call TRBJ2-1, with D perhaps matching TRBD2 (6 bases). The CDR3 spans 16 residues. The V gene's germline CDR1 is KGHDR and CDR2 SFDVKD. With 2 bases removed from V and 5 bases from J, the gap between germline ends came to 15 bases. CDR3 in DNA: TGTGCCACCAGTGATTGGGGGGAGAGCGTAGACAATGAGCAGTTCTTC. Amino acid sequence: CATSDWGESVDNEQFF.

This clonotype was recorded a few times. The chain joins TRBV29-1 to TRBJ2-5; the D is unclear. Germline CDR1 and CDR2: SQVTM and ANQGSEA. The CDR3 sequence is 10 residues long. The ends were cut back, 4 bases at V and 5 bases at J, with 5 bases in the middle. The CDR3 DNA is TGCAGCGTTGCTCGGGAGACCCAGTACTTC. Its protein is CSVARETQYF.

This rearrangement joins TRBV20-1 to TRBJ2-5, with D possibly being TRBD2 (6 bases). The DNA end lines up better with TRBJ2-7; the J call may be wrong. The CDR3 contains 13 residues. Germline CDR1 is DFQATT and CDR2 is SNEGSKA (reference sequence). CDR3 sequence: CSARREATYEQYF. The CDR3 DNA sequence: TGCAGTGCTAGGAGGGAGGCAACCTACGAGCAGTACTTC.

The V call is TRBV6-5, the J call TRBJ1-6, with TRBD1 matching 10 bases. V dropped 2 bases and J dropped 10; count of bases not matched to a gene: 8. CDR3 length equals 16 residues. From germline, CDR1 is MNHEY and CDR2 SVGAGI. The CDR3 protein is CASSYHAGTGESPLHF. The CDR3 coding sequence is TGTGCCAGCAGTTACCACGCGGGGACAGGGGAGTCACCCCTCCACTTT.

CDR3 sequence reads: CASSSSVRSYEQYF. DNA for the CDR3: TGTGCCAGCAGCTCTAGCGTTCGATCCTACGAGCAGTACTTC. The chain recombines TRBV11-1 with TRBJ2-7; weak D call: TRBD2 (6 bases). Germline V CDR1 and CDR2: SGHAT, FQDESV (reference sequence). The CDR3 spans 14 residues. V shed 4 bases and J shed 1 base, with 11 bases lying between them.

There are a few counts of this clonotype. CDR3 protein: CSVEDGTSGRRYEQYF. The CDR3 DNA follows: TGCAGCGTTGAAGATGGGACTAGCGGGAGGAGATACGAGCAGTACTTC. The chain joins TRBV29-1 to TRBJ2-7; TRBD2 matches at 15 bases. The CDR3 sequence is 16 residues long. Trimming at V came to 0 bases and at J to 4 bases, leaving 4 bases not matched to a gene. Germline CDR1 is SQVTM and CDR2 is ANQGSEA.

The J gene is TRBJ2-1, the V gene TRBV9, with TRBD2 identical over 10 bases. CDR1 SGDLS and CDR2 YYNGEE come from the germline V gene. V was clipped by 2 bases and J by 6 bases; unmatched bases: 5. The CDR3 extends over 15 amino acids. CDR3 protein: CASSVRAGGVNEQFF. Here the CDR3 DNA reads TGTGCCAGCAGCGTGAGAGCGGGAGGGGTCAATGAGCAGTTCTTC.

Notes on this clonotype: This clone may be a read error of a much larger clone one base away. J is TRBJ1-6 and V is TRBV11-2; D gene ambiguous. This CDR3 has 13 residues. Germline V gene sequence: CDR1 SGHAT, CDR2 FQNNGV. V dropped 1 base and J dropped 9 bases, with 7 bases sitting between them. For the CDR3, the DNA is TGTGCCAGCAGCTTAGTGGTGGTTTCACCCCTCCACTTT. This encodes CASSLVVVSPLHF.

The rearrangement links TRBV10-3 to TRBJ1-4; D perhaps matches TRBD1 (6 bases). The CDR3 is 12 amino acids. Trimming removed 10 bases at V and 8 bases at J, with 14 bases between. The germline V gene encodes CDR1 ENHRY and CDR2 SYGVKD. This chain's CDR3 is CATKEGGEKLFF. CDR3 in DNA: TGTGCCACAAAGGAGGGGGGAGAAAAACTGTTTTTT.

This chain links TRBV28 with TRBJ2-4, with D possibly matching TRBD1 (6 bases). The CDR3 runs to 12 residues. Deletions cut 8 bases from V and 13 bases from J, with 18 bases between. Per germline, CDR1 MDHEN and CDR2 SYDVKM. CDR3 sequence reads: CASVGTSGKQYF. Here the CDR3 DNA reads TGTGCCAGCGTCGGGACATCAGGCAAGCAGTACTTC.

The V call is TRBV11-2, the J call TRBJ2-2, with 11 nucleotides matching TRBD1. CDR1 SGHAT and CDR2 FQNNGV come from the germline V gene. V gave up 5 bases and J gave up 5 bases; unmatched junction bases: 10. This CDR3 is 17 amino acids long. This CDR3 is CASSPRADRGQTGELFF. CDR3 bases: TGTGCCAGCAGCCCCCGAGCGGACAGGGGGCAAACCGGGGAGCTGTTTTTT.

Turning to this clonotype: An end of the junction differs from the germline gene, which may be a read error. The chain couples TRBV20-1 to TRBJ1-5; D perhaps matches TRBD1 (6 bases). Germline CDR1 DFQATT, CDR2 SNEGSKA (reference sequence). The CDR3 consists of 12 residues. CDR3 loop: CGARGTGQPQHF. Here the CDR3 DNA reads TGCGGTGCAAGGGGGACGGGTCAGCCCCAGCATTTT.

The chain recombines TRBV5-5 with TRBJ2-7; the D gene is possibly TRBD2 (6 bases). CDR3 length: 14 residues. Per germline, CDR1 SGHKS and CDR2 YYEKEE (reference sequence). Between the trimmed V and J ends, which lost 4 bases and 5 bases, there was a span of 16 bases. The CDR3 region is CASSIWDSANEQYF. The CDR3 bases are TGTGCCAGCAGCATCTGGGACTCCGCGAACGAGCAGTACTTC.

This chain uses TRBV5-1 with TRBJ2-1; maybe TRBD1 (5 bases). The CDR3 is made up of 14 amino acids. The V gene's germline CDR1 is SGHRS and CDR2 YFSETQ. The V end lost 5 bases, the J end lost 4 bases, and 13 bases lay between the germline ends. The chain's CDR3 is CASSEGAGYNEQFF. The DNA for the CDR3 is TGCGCCAGCAGTGAAGGGGCAGGTTACAATGAGCAGTTCTTC.

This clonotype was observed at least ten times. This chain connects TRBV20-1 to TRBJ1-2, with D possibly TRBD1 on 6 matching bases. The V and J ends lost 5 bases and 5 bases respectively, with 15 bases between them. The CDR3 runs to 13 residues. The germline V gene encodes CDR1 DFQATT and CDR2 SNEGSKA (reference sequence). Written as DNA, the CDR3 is TGCAGTGCTGATGGGGCAGGGGATTATGGCTACACCTTC. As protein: CSADGAGDYGYTF.

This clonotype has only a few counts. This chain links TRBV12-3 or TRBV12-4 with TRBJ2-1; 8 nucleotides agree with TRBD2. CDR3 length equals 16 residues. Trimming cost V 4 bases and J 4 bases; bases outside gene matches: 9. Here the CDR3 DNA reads TGTGCCAGCAGTTCACCAAGCGGGAGCGTTTACAATGAGCAGTTCTTC. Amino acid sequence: CASSSPSGSVYNEQFF.

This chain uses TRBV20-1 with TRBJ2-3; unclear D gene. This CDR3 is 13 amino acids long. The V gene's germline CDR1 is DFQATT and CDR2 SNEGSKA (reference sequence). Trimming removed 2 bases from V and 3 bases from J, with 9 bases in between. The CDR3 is CSARTIATDTQYF. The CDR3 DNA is TGCAGTGCTAGAACAATCGCAACAGATACGCAGTATTTT.

CDR3 loop: CASSYAGTLRDAEQYF. CDR3 nucleotides: TGTGCCAGCAGTTATGCCGGGACCCTACGCGACGCTGAGCAGTACTTC. The rearrangement joins TRBV2 to TRBJ2-1; the D gene could be TRBD1 or TRBD2 (5 bases each). The DNA end is a closer match to TRBJ2-7, so the J assignment may be wrong. CDR1 is SNHLY, CDR2 FYNNEI, per germline. The CDR3 covers 16 residues.

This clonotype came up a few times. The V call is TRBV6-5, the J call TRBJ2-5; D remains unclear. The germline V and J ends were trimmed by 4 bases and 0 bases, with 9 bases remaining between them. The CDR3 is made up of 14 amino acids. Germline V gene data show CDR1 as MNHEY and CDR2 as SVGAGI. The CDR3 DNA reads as TGTGCCAGCAGTTCGACCGGGTACCAAGAGACCCAGTACTTC. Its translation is CASSSTGYQETQYF.

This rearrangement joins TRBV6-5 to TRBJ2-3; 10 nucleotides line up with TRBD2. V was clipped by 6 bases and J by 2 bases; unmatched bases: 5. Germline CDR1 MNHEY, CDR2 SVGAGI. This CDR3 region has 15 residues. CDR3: CASSNGLADTDTQYF. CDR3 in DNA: TGTGCCAGCAGCAACGGACTAGCGGACACAGATACGCAGTATTTT.

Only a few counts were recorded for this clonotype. CDR3 in amino acids: CASSVVPAGVSEQYF. The CDR3, as DNA: TGTGCCAGCAGCGTAGTACCAGCGGGAGTAAGCGAGCAGTACTTC. This chain uses TRBV9 with TRBJ2-7; 8 nucleotides line up with TRBD2. V gave up 0 bases and J gave up 6 bases; unmatched junction bases: 8. The CDR3 contains 15 residues. Germline V lookup: CDR1 SGDLS, CDR2 YYNGEE.

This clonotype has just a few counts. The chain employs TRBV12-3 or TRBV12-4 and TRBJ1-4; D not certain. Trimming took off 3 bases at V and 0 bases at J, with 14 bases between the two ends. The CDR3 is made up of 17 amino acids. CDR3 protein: CASSFGVSVATNEKLFF. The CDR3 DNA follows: TGTGCCAGCAGTTTTGGGGTCTCCGTTGCAACTAATGAAAAACTGTTTTTT.

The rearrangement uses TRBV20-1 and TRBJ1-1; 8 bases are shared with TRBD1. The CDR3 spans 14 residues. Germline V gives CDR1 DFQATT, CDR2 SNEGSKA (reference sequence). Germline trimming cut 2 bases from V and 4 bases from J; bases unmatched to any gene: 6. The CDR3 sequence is CSARPTDRVTEAFF. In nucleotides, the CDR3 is TGCAGTGCTAGACCTACGGACAGGGTCACTGAAGCTTTCTTT.

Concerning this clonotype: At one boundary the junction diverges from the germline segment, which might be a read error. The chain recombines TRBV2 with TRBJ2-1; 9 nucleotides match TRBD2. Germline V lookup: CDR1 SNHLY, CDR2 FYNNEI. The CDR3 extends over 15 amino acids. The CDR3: CATSSRKKRGDEQFF. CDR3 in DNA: TGTGCCACCAGTTCCCGGAAAAAGCGGGGGGATGAGCAGTTCTTC. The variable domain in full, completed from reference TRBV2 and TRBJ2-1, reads EPEVTQTPSHQVTQMGQEVILRCVPISNHLYFYWYRQILGQKVEFLVSFYNNEISEKSEIFDDQFSVERPDGSNFTLKIRSTKLEDSAMYFCATSSRKKRGDEQFFGPGTRLTVL.

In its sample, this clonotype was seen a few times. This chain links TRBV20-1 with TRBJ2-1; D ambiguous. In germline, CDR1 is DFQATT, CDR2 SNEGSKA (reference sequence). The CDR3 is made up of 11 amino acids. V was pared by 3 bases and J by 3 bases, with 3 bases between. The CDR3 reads CSARVYNEQFF. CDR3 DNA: TGCAGTGCTAGGGTCTACAATGAGCAGTTCTTC.

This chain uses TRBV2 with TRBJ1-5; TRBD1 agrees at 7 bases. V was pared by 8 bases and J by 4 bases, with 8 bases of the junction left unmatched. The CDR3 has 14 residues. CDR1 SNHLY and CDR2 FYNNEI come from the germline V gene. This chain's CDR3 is CASGRDRNNQPQHF. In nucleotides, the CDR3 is TGTGCCAGCGGCCGGGACAGAAATAATCAGCCCCAGCATTTT.